Sequencing of this T cell receptor beta chain was carried out in a study of blood T cells in healthy people across ages. Study details: For every two T cells, template switching captured about one barcoded beta molecule.

Donors were healthy Caucasian individuals from Russia aged roughly 6 to 95. Germline CDR1 reads SQVTM; CDR2 reads ANQGSEA. With 6 bases clipped from V and 8 bases from J, the junction kept 10 bases outside the gene matches. This CDR3 comprises 13 residues. Alongside a J-beta primer mix, a sample-barcoded 5' primer served in a second PCR lasting about 7 to 12 cycles. Every cDNA was tagged by a template-switch adaptor with 12 random nucleotides. Each CDR3 protein gets one entry after TCRdb re-called the 5' RACE reads with MiXCR. The sample holds about 830,000 distinct CDR3 sequences; 62% are singletons and the top ten take around a quarter.

This sequence originates from a man aged 25-40 years in good health. J is TRBJ1-1 and V is TRBV29-1; the match to TRBD1 covers 9 bases. Sequencing was carried out using blood. CDR3 sequence: CSVGTGGGREAFF. As DNA, the CDR3 is TGCAGCGTGGGAACAGGGGGCGGGAGGGAAGCTTTCTTT.